This T cell receptor beta chain was sequenced for a study of tumor and adjacent non-tumor tissue in lung cancer. RNA was extracted from bulk tissue without any cell sorting. Distant lung tissue was collected more than 3 cm away from the tumor edge. This clonotype was seen a single time. The junction departs from the called germline gene at one end, perhaps through a read error. The germline gives CDR1 SQVTM, CDR2 ANQGSEA. The CDR3 covers 16 residues. Three rounds of nested PCR, following a modified ARM-PCR protocol, produced the TCRbeta library. TCRdb processed the multiplex PCR reads anew with MiXCR; each CDR3 protein has one entry. The data contain 77,000 or so distinct CDR3 sequences, over 65% of them singletons.

J is TRBJ2-5 and V is TRBV29-1; D perhaps matches TRBD1 (6 bases). The origin of this receptor is a man between 65 and 79 years old with non-small cell lung cancer. Sequences were obtained from distant non-tumor lung tissue. CDR3 loop: CSANPYLQTGREAQYF. CDR3 DNA sequence: TGCAGCGCCAATCCCTACCTCCAGACAGGTCGAGAGGCCCAGTACTTC.